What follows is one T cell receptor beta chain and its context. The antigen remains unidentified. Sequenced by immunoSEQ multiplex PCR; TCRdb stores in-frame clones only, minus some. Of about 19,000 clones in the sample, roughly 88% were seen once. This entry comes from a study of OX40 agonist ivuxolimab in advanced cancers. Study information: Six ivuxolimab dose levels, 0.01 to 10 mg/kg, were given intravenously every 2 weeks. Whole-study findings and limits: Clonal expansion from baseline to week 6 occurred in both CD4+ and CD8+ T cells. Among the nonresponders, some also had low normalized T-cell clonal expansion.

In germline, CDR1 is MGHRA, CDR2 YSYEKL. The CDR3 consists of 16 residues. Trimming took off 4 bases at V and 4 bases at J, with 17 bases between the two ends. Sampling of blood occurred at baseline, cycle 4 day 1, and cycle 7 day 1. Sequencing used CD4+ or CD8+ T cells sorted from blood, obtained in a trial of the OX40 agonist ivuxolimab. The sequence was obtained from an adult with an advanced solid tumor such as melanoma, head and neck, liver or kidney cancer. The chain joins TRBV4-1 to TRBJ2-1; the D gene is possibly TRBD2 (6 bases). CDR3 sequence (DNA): TGCGCCAGCAGCCCAGCTCCGGGACTGCGGTACAATGAGCAGTTCTTC. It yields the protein CASSPAPGLRYNEQFF.